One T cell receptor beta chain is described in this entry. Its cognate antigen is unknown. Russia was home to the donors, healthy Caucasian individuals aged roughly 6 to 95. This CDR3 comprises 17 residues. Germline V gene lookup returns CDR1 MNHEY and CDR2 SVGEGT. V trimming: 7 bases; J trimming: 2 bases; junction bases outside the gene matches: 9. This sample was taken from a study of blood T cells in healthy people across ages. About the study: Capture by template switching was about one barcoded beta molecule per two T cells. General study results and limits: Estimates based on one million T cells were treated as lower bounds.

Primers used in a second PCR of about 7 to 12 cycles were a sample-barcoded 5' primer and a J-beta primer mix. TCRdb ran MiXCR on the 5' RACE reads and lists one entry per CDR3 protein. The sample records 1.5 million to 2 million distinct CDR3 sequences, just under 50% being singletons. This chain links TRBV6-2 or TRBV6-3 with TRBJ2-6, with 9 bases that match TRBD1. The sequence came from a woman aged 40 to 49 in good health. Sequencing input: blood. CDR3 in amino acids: CASTRRTGGAGANVLTF. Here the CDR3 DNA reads TGTGCCAGCACAAGACGTACAGGGGGCGCTGGGGCCAACGTCCTGACTTTC.